The 24 T cell receptor beta chains below come from one sample, sequenced in a study of vaccination effects on CD4 cells after COVID-19. Only in-frame clones appear in the TCRdb table, and some are missing; sequencing was by immunoSEQ multiplex PCR. The table lists around 30,000 clones, 55% to 75% of them singletons. No cognate antigen is known for these TCRs. Viral peptide pool expansion of antigen-specific CD4+ T cells preceded sequencing in the ViraFEST assay. Following 10 days of culture, CD4+ T cells were isolated. Vaccine administered to participants consisted of two doses of either BNT162b2 or mRNA-1273. The sample was CD4+ T cells from PBMCs cultured with HCoV-NL63 spike peptides, taken after COVID-19 vaccination. The receptors stem from a human donor who received a COVID-19 vaccine.

This clone is classed as large (0.1 to 1%). The chain employs TRBV5-4 and TRBJ1-1; TRBD1 might be the D (5 bases). The CDR3 contains 16 residues. V lost 1 base, J lost 1 base, and 14 bases lay in between. Germline-derived CDR1 and CDR2 are SGHNT and YYREEE (reference sequence). The CDR3 loop reads CASSLRGVEGNTEAFF. CDR3 in DNA: TGTGCCAGCAGCTTGAGGGGCGTCGAGGGGAACACTGAAGCTTTCTTT.

This sequence joins TRBV19 and TRBJ2-6; TRBD2 might be the D (7 bases). V dropped 6 bases and J dropped 0 bases, with 27 bases sitting between them. The CDR3 runs 21 residues. From germline, CDR1 is LNHDA and CDR2 SQIVND (reference sequence). CDR3 region: CASRVPIGQRTRLSGANVLTF. CDR3 DNA sequence: TGTGCCAGTAGGGTTCCGATAGGACAGAGGACTAGACTCTCTGGGGCCAACGTCCTGACTTTC.

V and J are TRBV6-4 and TRBJ2-3; 10 bases agree with TRBD2. This CDR3 has 15 residues. Germline lookup yields CDR1 MRHNA and CDR2 SNTAGT. J gave up 4 bases and V 5 bases, and 6 bases lay outside the gene matches. The CDR3 DNA sequence: TGTGCCAGCAGTAAAAGCGGGGGGGCCCCAGATACGCAGTATTTT. This translates into CASSKSGGAPDTQYF.

The chain joins TRBV2 to TRBJ2-7, with 7 bases that match TRBD1. CDR3 length: 13 residues. V was pared by 6 bases and J by 3 bases, with 5 bases of the junction left unmatched. The germline CDR1 and CDR2 sequences are SNHLY and FYNNEI. CDR3 loop: CASSRDSHYEQYF. The DNA for the CDR3 is TGTGCCAGCAGCCGGGACAGCCACTACGAGCAGTACTTC.

The V call is TRBV5-3, the J call TRBJ1-1; D not resolved. TRBV5-3 is known as an ORF, though its function is uncertain. The CDR3 is 14 amino acids. V was pared by 0 bases and J by 3 bases, with 9 bases between. Written as DNA, the CDR3 is TGTGCCAGAAGCTTGGTTGGACTGGACACTGAAGCTTTCTTT. It translates to CARSLVGLDTEAFF.

This chain joins TRBV5-1 and TRBJ1-4; D gene ambiguous. This CDR3 is 13 amino acids long. With 0 bases removed from V and 6 bases from J, the gap between germline ends came to 6 bases. In germline, CDR1 is SGHRS, CDR2 YFSETQ. This CDR3 is CASSLVQYEKLFF. CDR3 nucleotide sequence: TGCGCCAGCAGCTTGGTTCAATATGAAAAACTGTTTTTT.

The J gene is TRBJ2-7, the V gene TRBV6-6; D is undetermined. Germline loops: CDR1 MNHNY, CDR2 SVGAGI (reference sequence). The ends were cut back, 4 bases at V and 5 bases at J, with 15 bases in the middle. CDR3 length: 14 residues. The CDR3 protein is CASSSARASHEQYF. CDR3 coding DNA: TGTGCCAGCAGTTCGGCGAGAGCTTCCCACGAGCAGTACTTC.

The chain combines TRBV19 with TRBJ1-2, with D possibly TRBD1 on 6 matching bases. CDR1 is LNHDA, CDR2 SQIVND, per germline (reference sequence). This CDR3 spans 14 amino acids. The ends were cut back, 1 base at V and 8 bases at J, with 14 bases in the middle. The CDR3 sequence is CASSIVSTGAGYTF. CDR3 bases: TGTGCCAGTAGTATAGTTTCGACAGGTGCAGGCTACACCTTC.

The chain is built from TRBV2 and TRBJ2-5, with a tentative D call TRBD2 (6 bases). The CDR3 contains 13 residues. Germline V lookup: CDR1 SNHLY, CDR2 FYNNEI. Trimming took 2 bases from V and 8 from J, leaving 12 bases between them. DNA of the CDR3: TGTGCCAGCAGTGAATACGGAGGGAGTACCCAGTACTTC. Protein product: CASSEYGGSTQYF.

V and J are TRBV5-1 and TRBJ2-3; the D gene is possibly TRBD2 (5 bases). The V gene's germline CDR1 is SGHRS and CDR2 YFSETQ. Trimming stripped 1 base from V and 3 bases from J, with 15 bases between. The CDR3 extends over 16 amino acids. The CDR3 DNA reads as TGCGCCAGCAGCTTGTCGAGTATAGCGAGTACAGATACGCAGTATTTT. Protein sequence: CASSLSSIASTDTQYF.

The rearrangement links TRBV11-2 to TRBJ1-2; a possible D gene is TRBD1 (5 bases). This CDR3 region has 12 residues. CDR1 and CDR2 from the germline V gene are SGHAT and FQNNGV. V was clipped by 5 bases and J by 4 bases, with 8 bases between them. CDR3 DNA: TGTGCCAGCAGCGACAGTCTCTATGGCTACACCTTC. Translated, it gives CASSDSLYGYTF. Variable domain in full (rest from reference TRBV11-2 and TRBJ1-2): EAGVAQSPRYKIIEKRQSVAFWCNPISGHATLYWYQQILGQGPKLLIQFQNNGVVDDSQLPKDRFSAERLKGVDSTLKIQPAKLEDSAVYLCASSDSLYGYTFGSGTRLTVV.

The V and J genes are TRBV24-1 and TRBJ2-3; D unresolved. This CDR3 has 16 residues. Trimming stripped 3 bases from V and 0 bases from J, with 12 bases between. CDR1 KGHDR and CDR2 SFDVKD come from the germline V gene. The CDR3 spells CATSDGLALSTDTQYF. CDR3 sequence (DNA): TGTGCCACCAGTGATGGTCTGGCCCTCAGCACAGATACGCAGTATTTT.

Only a few counts were recorded for this clone. The chain uses TRBV4-2 and TRBJ2-2; 7 bases line up with TRBD1. The length of the CDR3 is 15 residues. The germline V gene encodes CDR1 LGHNA and CDR2 YNFKEQ. Trimming removed 2 bases from V and 7 bases from J; junction bases left unmatched: 7. This chain's CDR3 is CASSQPTRTGGELFF. The CDR3 nucleotides read TGTGCCAGCAGCCAACCCACCCGGACAGGCGGGGAGCTGTTTTTT.

This clone was detected only once. This chain connects TRBV12-3 or TRBV12-4 to TRBJ2-7; D remains unclear. V shed 7 bases and J shed 4 bases, with 11 bases lying between them. The CDR3 covers 12 residues. The CDR3 DNA reads TGTGCCAGCAACCAAGGCAAATACGAGCAGTACTTC. Translating gives CASNQGKYEQYF.

This chain uses TRBV7-2 with TRBJ1-2, with D tentatively TRBD1 (5 bases). This CDR3 has 13 residues. V lost 7 bases and J lost 7, with 16 bases in between. Germline assignment: CDR1 SGHTA and CDR2 FQGNSA. The CDR3 nucleotides read TGTGCCAGCACCGGATATTCCGGGGGTGGCTACACCTTC. Protein product: CASTGYSGGGYTF. Full variable domain (remainder filled in from reference TRBV7-2 and TRBJ1-2): GAGVSQSPSNKVTEKGKDVELRCDPISGHTALYWYRQSLGQGLEFLIYFQGNSAPDKSGLPSDRFSAERTGGSVSTLTIQRTQQEDSAVYLCASTGYSGGGYTFGSGTRLTVV.

The chain combines TRBV9 with TRBJ2-1, with 7 bases aligning to TRBD2. The CDR3 is made up of 15 amino acids. Germline V lookup: CDR1 SGDLS, CDR2 YYNGEE. V lost 0 bases, J lost 2 bases, and 2 bases stayed unmatched. DNA of the CDR3: TGTGCCAGCAGCGTAGGGGGAGGGGCCTACAATGAGCAGTTCTTC. This gives the protein CASSVGGGAYNEQFF.

The rearrangement uses TRBV6-6 and TRBJ1-2, with 7 bases identical to TRBD1. The CDR3 is 13 residues long. Looked up from germline, CDR1 is MNHNY and CDR2 is SVGAGI (reference sequence). Unmatched junction bases numbered 5, after V lost 7 bases and J lost 3 bases. The CDR3 DNA reads as TGTGCCAGCACTGCACAGGGGCACTATGGCTACACCTTC. Translating gives CASTAQGHYGYTF.

The rearrangement links TRBV19 to TRBJ2-3; 10 bases are shared with TRBD2. V lost 4 bases and J lost 2; bases outside the gene matches: 18. This CDR3 has 20 residues. The germline CDR1 and CDR2 sequences are LNHDA and SQIVND (reference sequence). CDR3 bases: TGTGCCAGTAGTACCTCGACATCGCAGGGACTAGCGAGAACCACAGATACGCAGTATTTT. Translated, it gives CASSTSTSQGLARTTDTQYF.

This clone occurred a few times. The gene calls are TRBV19 and TRBJ1-2; D is undetermined. From germline, CDR1 is LNHDA and CDR2 SQIVND (reference sequence). CDR3 length equals 14 residues. V gave up 3 bases and J gave up 2 bases, with 10 bases separating them. The CDR3 here is CASSIEGSNYGYTF. The CDR3 region has the DNA TGTGCCAGTAGTATCGAAGGTTCAAACTATGGCTACACCTTC.

This CDR3 reads CASSQGSLYNEQFF. DNA of the CDR3: TGTGCCAGCAGCCAGGGGAGCCTCTACAATGAGCAGTTCTTC. The chain combines TRBV6-5 with TRBJ2-1; perhaps TRBD1 as D (6 bases). Germline CDR1 reads MNHEY; CDR2 reads SVGAGI. The V gene lost 6 bases and the J gene lost 3 bases, with 12 bases spanning the gap. This CDR3 has 14 residues.

The V and J genes are TRBV16 and TRBJ1-1; 8 nucleotides align to TRBD1. V shed 0 bases and J 4 bases; nucleotides not matched to a gene: 1. Germline-derived CDR1 and CDR2 are KGHSY and FQNENV. The CDR3 loop spans 14 amino acids. This CDR3 reads CASSQSTGGTEAFF. CDR3 sequence (DNA): TGTGCCAGCAGCCAATCAACAGGGGGCACTGAAGCTTTCTTT.

The chain is built from TRBV3-1 (or the pseudogene TRBV3-2) and TRBJ2-1; a weak D match, TRBD2 (6 bases). V lost 3 bases and J lost 15, with 15 bases in between. Germline V gene sequence: CDR1 LGHDT, CDR2 YNNKEL (reference sequence). There are 12 residues in the CDR3. DNA of the CDR3: TGTGCCAGCAGCCATAACCTGGGAGGTCGGTTCTTC. Protein: CASSHNLGGRFF.

The chain links TRBV15 to TRBJ1-4, with 7 positions matching TRBD1. V trimming: 3 bases; J trimming: 7 bases; junction bases outside the gene matches: 5. Germline lookup yields CDR1 LNHNV and CDR2 YYDKDF (reference sequence). The CDR3 length is 14 residues. The DNA of the CDR3 is TGTGCCACCAGCAGTGACAGGGAGGGTGAAAAACTGTTTTTT. Its protein is CATSSDREGEKLFF.

V is TRBV19 and J is TRBJ2-7, with 8 bases identical to TRBD1. The CDR3 is made up of 14 amino acids. Per germline, CDR1 LNHDA and CDR2 SQIVND (reference sequence). J gave up 5 bases and V 7 bases, and 10 bases lay outside the gene matches. This CDR3 is CASNQDRDLNEQYF. CDR3 bases: TGTGCCAGTAATCAGGACAGGGATCTCAACGAGCAGTACTTC.